Listed below are T cell receptor beta chains from one sample, sequenced in a study of OX40 agonist ivuxolimab in advanced cancers. The table came from immunoSEQ multiplex PCR; TCRdb's copy has only in-frame clones and leaves some out. The table includes 72,000 or so clones, approximately 83% detected once. This specimen was CD4+ or CD8+ T cells sorted from blood, taken in a trial of the OX40 agonist ivuxolimab. These receptor sequences come from an adult with an advanced solid tumor such as melanoma, head and neck, liver or kidney cancer. The CDR3 runs from the conserved cysteine through the conserved F or W. The D gene is left open where the match is weak. The size field is filled for only some rows; it gives once, few, many or a size class.

D gene: .; V gene: TRBV11-2; J gene: TRBJ1-3; clone size: .; CDR3 protein: CASSFPRGTSSGNTIYF; CDR3 DNA: TGTGCCAGCAGCTTCCCGCGTGGAACTTCCTCTGGAAACACCATATATTTT
D gene: .; V gene: TRBV9; J gene: TRBJ1-1; clone size: few; CDR3 protein: CASSVVQGTTEAFF; CDR3 DNA: TGTGCCAGCAGCGTAGTGCAGGGGACCACTGAAGCTTTCTTT
D gene: TRBD2; V gene: TRBV9; J gene: TRBJ2-5; clone size: once; CDR3 protein: CASSVGRASGGTETQYF; CDR3 DNA: TGTGCCAGCAGCGTAGGGCGGGCTAGCGGGGGAACTGAGACCCAGTACTTC
D gene: .; V gene: TRBV5-5; J gene: TRBJ1-1; clone size: .; CDR3 protein: CASSLRGRNTEAFF; CDR3 DNA: TGTGCCAGCAGCCTCCGGGGCAGGAACACTGAAGCTTTCTTT
D gene: TRBD1; V gene: TRBV18; J gene: TRBJ1-1; clone size: few; CDR3 protein: CASSRDQGVTEAFF; CDR3 DNA: TGTGCCAGCTCACGTGACCAGGGGGTAACTGAAGCTTTCTTT
D gene: TRBD2; V gene: TRBV19; J gene: TRBJ2-2; clone size: .; CDR3 protein: CASSGLAGNTGELFF; CDR3 DNA: TGTGCCAGTAGTGGGTTAGCGGGGAACACCGGGGAGCTGTTTTTT
D gene: .; V gene: TRBV6-5; J gene: TRBJ1-2; clone size: .; CDR3 protein: CASSDRYGGYTF; CDR3 DNA: TGTGCCAGCAGTGACAGGTACGGCGGCTACACCTTC
D gene: .; V gene: TRBV6-6; J gene: TRBJ2-5; clone size: .; CDR3 protein: CASSYSETQYF; CDR3 DNA: TGTGCCAGCAGTTACTCTGAGACCCAGTACTTC
D gene: TRBD2; V gene: TRBV7-8; J gene: TRBJ2-5; clone size: .; CDR3 protein: CASSPGLATFQETQYF; CDR3 DNA: TGTGCCAGCAGCCCTGGACTAGCCACGTTTCAAGAGACCCAGTACTTC
D gene: .; V gene: TRBV15; J gene: TRBJ1-2; clone size: once; CDR3 protein: CATSRVGGYGYTF; CDR3 DNA: TGTGCCACCAGCAGGGTAGGGGGATATGGCTACACCTTC
D gene: .; V gene: TRBV7-6; J gene: TRBJ2-5; clone size: .; CDR3 protein: CASSARQQETQYF; CDR3 DNA: TGTGCCAGCAGCGCACGACAGCAAGAGACCCAGTACTTC
D gene: .; V gene: TRBV19; J gene: TRBJ1-5; clone size: .; CDR3 protein: CASRLSFNQPQHF; CDR3 DNA: TGTGCCAGTAGGCTCTCTTTCAATCAGCCCCAGCATTTT
D gene: TRBD1; V gene: TRBV28; J gene: TRBJ2-5; clone size: .; CDR3 protein: CASSSTGGQETQYF; CDR3 DNA: TGTGCCAGCAGTTCTACAGGGGGCCAGGAGACCCAGTACTTC
D gene: TRBD1; V gene: TRBV5-5; J gene: TRBJ1-2; clone size: .; CDR3 protein: CASSQGDRGFYGYTF; CDR3 DNA: TGTGCCAGCAGCCAAGGGGACAGGGGGTTCTATGGCTACACCTTC
D gene: TRBD1; V gene: TRBV27; J gene: TRBJ1-2; clone size: .; CDR3 protein: CASRLSGTGGFGYTF; CDR3 DNA: TGTGCCAGCAGGCTAAGTGGGACAGGGGGTTTTGGCTACACCTTC
D gene: TRBD1; V gene: TRBV6-5; J gene: TRBJ1-2; clone size: .; CDR3 protein: CASSPGGDYGYTF; CDR3 DNA: TGTGCCAGCAGTCCAGGGGGCGACTATGGCTACACCTTC
D gene: .; V gene: TRBV2; J gene: TRBJ1-5; clone size: once; CDR3 protein: CASSEFRAGTQPQHF; CDR3 DNA: TGTGCCAGCAGTGAATTTCGGGCAGGCACGCAGCCCCAGCATTTT
D gene: .; V gene: TRBV27; J gene: TRBJ1-1; clone size: .; CDR3 protein: CASSFGSLNTEAFF; CDR3 DNA: TGTGCCAGCAGTTTCGGGTCCCTGAACACTGAAGCTTTCTTT
D gene: TRBD1; V gene: TRBV5-1; J gene: TRBJ1-1; clone size: .; CDR3 protein: CASSLDGTATEAFF; CDR3 DNA: TGCGCCAGCAGCTTGGATGGGACAGCCACTGAAGCTTTCTTT
D gene: .; V gene: TRBV28; J gene: TRBJ1-3; clone size: .; CDR3 protein: CASRTLDRSSGNTIYF; CDR3 DNA: TGTGCCAGCAGGACCCTAGACAGAAGCTCTGGAAACACCATATATTTT
D gene: .; V gene: TRBV7-2; J gene: TRBJ2-1; clone size: .; CDR3 protein: CASSIDAISYNEQFF; CDR3 DNA: TGTGCCAGCAGCATAGACGCTATCTCCTACAATGAGCAGTTCTTC
D gene: .; V gene: TRBV7-3; J gene: TRBJ1-1; clone size: .; CDR3 protein: CASSSERWTEAFF; CDR3 DNA: TGTGCCAGCAGCTCCGAACGTTGGACTGAAGCTTTCTTT
D gene: .; V gene: TRBV11-2; J gene: TRBJ1-1; clone size: many; CDR3 protein: CASSLVSPQTEAFF; CDR3 DNA: TGTGCCAGCAGCTTAGTGAGTCCCCAGACTGAAGCTTTCTTT
D gene: .; V gene: TRBV4-3; J gene: TRBJ2-5; clone size: .; CDR3 protein: CASSQTITGYQETQYF; CDR3 DNA: TGCGCCAGCAGCCAGACAATAACAGGGTACCAAGAGACCCAGTACTTC
D gene: TRBD1; V gene: TRBV10-3; J gene: TRBJ2-1; clone size: .; CDR3 protein: CAISEGTAKNEQFF; CDR3 DNA: TGTGCCATCAGTGAGGGGACAGCTAAAAATGAGCAGTTCTTC
D gene: .; V gene: TRBV2; J gene: TRBJ2-5; clone size: .; CDR3 protein: CASSAGFQETQYF; CDR3 DNA: TGTGCCAGCAGTGCGGGCTTCCAAGAGACCCAGTACTTC
D gene: .; V gene: TRBV15; J gene: TRBJ2-1; clone size: .; CDR3 protein: CATSFRPWDEQFF; CDR3 DNA: TGTGCCACCAGCTTCCGCCCGTGGGATGAGCAGTTCTTC
D gene: .; V gene: TRBV28; J gene: TRBJ1-3; clone size: .; CDR3 protein: CASSGGGPGNTIYF; CDR3 DNA: TGTGCCAGCAGTGGGGGGGGGCCTGGAAACACCATATATTTT
D gene: .; V gene: TRBV29-1; J gene: TRBJ1-5; clone size: .; CDR3 protein: CSVALQGNQPQHF; CDR3 DNA: TGCAGCGTTGCCTTGCAGGGCAATCAGCCCCAGCATTTT
D gene: .; V gene: TRBV7-2; J gene: TRBJ1-3; clone size: .; CDR3 protein: CASSVQGFGNTIYF; CDR3 DNA: TGTGCCAGCAGCGTACAGGGTTTCGGAAACACCATATATTTT
D gene: TRBD1; V gene: TRBV5-1; J gene: TRBJ2-7; clone size: .; CDR3 protein: CASSRGQGTSYEQYF; CDR3 DNA: TGCGCCAGCAGTCGGGGACAGGGGACCTCCTACGAGCAGTACTTC
D gene: .; V gene: TRBV6-6; J gene: TRBJ1-2; clone size: .; CDR3 protein: CASSYPGGGYTF; CDR3 DNA: TGTGCCAGCAGTTACCCTGGGGGTGGCTACACCTTC
D gene: .; V gene: TRBV2; J gene: TRBJ2-4; clone size: .; CDR3 protein: CASMAGEAKNIQYF; CDR3 DNA: TGTGCCAGCATGGCCGGGGAAGCCAAAAACATTCAGTACTTC
D gene: TRBD2; V gene: TRBV23-1; J gene: TRBJ2-3; clone size: .; CDR3 protein: CASRPAGLARSTDTQYF; CDR3 DNA: TGCGCCAGCAGGCCGGCTGGACTAGCGCGAAGCACAGATACGCAGTATTTT
D gene: TRBD1; V gene: TRBV11-2; J gene: TRBJ1-2; clone size: .; CDR3 protein: CASSVGQGAYGYTF; CDR3 DNA: TGTGCCAGCAGCGTGGGACAGGGGGCCTATGGCTACACCTTC
D gene: .; V gene: TRBV28; J gene: TRBJ1-1; clone size: .; CDR3 protein: CASSLYNQGSEAFF; CDR3 DNA: TGTGCCAGCAGTTTATACAACCAAGGGAGTGAAGCTTTCTTT
D gene: .; V gene: TRBV7-6; J gene: TRBJ2-3; clone size: .; CDR3 protein: CASSLWAETPVGTDTQYF; CDR3 DNA: TGTGCCAGCAGCTTATGGGCAGAAACCCCGGTCGGCACAGATACGCAGTATTTT
D gene: .; V gene: TRBV10-3; J gene: TRBJ2-2; clone size: .; CDR3 protein: CAIRQGDSNTGELFF; CDR3 DNA: TGTGCCATCAGGCAGGGGGACTCAAACACCGGGGAGCTGTTTTTT
D gene: TRBD2; V gene: TRBV5-1; J gene: TRBJ2-5; clone size: .; CDR3 protein: CASSPGLAGGPKETQYF; CDR3 DNA: TGCGCCAGCAGCCCCGGACTAGCGGGGGGGCCGAAAGAGACCCAGTACTTC
D gene: .; V gene: TRBV5-4; J gene: TRBJ1-1; clone size: once; CDR3 protein: CASSLGIYGENTEAFF; CDR3 DNA: TGTGCCAGCAGCTTGGGAATTTACGGGGAGAACACTGAAGCTTTCTTT
D gene: .; V gene: TRBV2; J gene: TRBJ1-2; clone size: .; CDR3 protein: CASSGRTGKDGYTF; CDR3 DNA: TGTGCCAGCAGTGGTCGTACAGGGAAGGATGGCTACACCTTC
D gene: .; V gene: TRBV6-1; J gene: TRBJ2-3; clone size: .; CDR3 protein: CASSPHGHTDTQYF; CDR3 DNA: TGTGCCAGCAGTCCGCACGGACACACAGATACGCAGTATTTT
D gene: TRBD1; V gene: TRBV18; J gene: TRBJ2-2; clone size: once; CDR3 protein: CASSPHAGGTEAAGELFF; CDR3 DNA: TGTGCCAGCTCACCACACGCAGGGGGCACGGAAGCCGCCGGGGAGCTGTTTTTT
D gene: .; V gene: TRBV6-6; J gene: TRBJ1-1; clone size: .; CDR3 protein: CASSYPPVNTEAFF; CDR3 DNA: TGTGCCAGCAGTTACCCCCCGGTGAACACTGAAGCTTTCTTT
D gene: .; V gene: TRBV2; J gene: TRBJ2-2; clone size: .; CDR3 protein: CASSPSAPRAGELFF; CDR3 DNA: TGTGCCAGCAGTCCTAGCGCCCCCCGTGCGGGGGAGCTGTTTTTT
D gene: .; V gene: TRBV29-1; J gene: TRBJ2-7; clone size: .; CDR3 protein: CSVDAGSYEQYF; CDR3 DNA: TGCAGCGTTGACGCGGGTTCCTACGAGCAGTACTTC
D gene: TRBD2; V gene: TRBV29-1; J gene: TRBJ2-1; clone size: once; CDR3 protein: CSASLAGDEQFF; CDR3 DNA: TGCAGCGCCTCGCTAGCGGGGGATGAGCAGTTCTTC
D gene: TRBD1; V gene: TRBV10-3; J gene: TRBJ2-7; clone size: .; CDR3 protein: CAIRRDRADEQYF; CDR3 DNA: TGTGCCATCAGAAGGGACAGGGCGGACGAGCAGTACTTC
D gene: .; V gene: TRBV6-6; J gene: TRBJ1-4; clone size: .; CDR3 protein: CASSYSGAGPNEKLFF; CDR3 DNA: TGTGCCAGCAGTTACTCGGGGGCAGGCCCTAATGAAAAACTGTTTTTT
D gene: TRBD1; V gene: TRBV2; J gene: TRBJ1-1; clone size: .; CDR3 protein: CASSGDRAGTEAFF; CDR3 DNA: TGTGCCAGCAGTGGAGACAGGGCGGGCACTGAAGCTTTCTTT
D gene: .; V gene: TRBV29-1; J gene: TRBJ1-4; clone size: once; CDR3 protein: CSGGGNEKLFF; CDR3 DNA: TGCAGCGGGGGAGGGAATGAAAAACTGTTTTTT
D gene: .; V gene: TRBV5-1; J gene: TRBJ2-6; clone size: .; CDR3 protein: CASSLEQGLMAGANVLTF; CDR3 DNA: TGCGCCAGCAGCTTGGAGCAGGGTCTGATGGCTGGGGCCAACGTCCTGACTTTC
D gene: TRBD1; V gene: TRBV2; J gene: TRBJ1-2; clone size: few; CDR3 protein: CASKLARTGGYYGYTF; CDR3 DNA: TGTGCCAGCAAACTCGCTAGGACAGGGGGCTACTATGGCTACACCTTC